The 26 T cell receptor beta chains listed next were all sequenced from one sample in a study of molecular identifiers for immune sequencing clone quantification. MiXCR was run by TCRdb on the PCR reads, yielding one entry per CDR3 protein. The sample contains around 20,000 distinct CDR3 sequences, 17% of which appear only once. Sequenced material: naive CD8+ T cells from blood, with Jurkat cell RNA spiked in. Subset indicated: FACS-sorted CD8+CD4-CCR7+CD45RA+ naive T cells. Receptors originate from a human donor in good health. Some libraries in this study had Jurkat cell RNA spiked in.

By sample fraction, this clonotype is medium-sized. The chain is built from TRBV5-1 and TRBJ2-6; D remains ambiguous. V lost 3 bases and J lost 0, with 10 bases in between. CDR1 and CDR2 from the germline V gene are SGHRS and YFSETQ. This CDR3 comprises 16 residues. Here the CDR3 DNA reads TGCGCCAGCAGCTATCTCTCAGTCTCTGGGGCCAACGTCCTGACTTTC. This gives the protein CASSYLSVSGANVLTF.

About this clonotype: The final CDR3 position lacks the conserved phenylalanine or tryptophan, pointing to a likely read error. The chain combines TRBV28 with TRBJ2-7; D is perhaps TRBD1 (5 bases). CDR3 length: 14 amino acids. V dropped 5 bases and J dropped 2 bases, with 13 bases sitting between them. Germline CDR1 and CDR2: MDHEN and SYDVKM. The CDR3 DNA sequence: TGTGCCAGCAGTGTCCTGGGGCAAGCCTACGAGCAGTACTCC. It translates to CASSVLGQAYEQYS.

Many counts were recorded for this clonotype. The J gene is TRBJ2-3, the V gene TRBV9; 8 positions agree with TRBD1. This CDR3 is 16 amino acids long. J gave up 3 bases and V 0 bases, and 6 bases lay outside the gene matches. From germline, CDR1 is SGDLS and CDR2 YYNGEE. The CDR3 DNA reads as TGTGCCAGCAGCGTAGAGCCAGGGGGCATAACAGATACGCAGTATTTT. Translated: CASSVEPGGITDTQYF.

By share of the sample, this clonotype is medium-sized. DNA of the CDR3: TGTGCCAGCAGTTTGTTTGGGGCCAACGTCCTGACTTTC. It encodes CASSLFGANVLTF. J is TRBJ2-6 and V is TRBV28; D is uncertain. Trimming pared 3 bases from V and 3 bases from J, leaving 3 bases between. Germline V lookup: CDR1 MDHEN, CDR2 SYDVKM. The CDR3 has 13 residues.

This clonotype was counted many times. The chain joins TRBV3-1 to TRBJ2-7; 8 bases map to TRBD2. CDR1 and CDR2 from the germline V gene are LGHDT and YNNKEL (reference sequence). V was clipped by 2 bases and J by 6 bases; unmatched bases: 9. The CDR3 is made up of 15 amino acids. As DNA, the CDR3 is TGTGCCAGCAGCCAATCGGGACTAGATTTTCGCGAGCAGTACTTC. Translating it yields CASSQSGLDFREQYF.

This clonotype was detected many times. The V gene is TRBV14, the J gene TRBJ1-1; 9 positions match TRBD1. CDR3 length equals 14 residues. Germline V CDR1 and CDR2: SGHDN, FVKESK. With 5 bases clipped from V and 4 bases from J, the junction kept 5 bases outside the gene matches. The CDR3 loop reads CASSSRQGGTEAFF. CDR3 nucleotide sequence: TGTGCCAGCAGCTCGCGACAGGGGGGCACTGAAGCTTTCTTT. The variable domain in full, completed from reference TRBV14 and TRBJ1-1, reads EAGVTQFPSHSVIEKGQTVTLRCDPISGHDNLYWYRRVMGKEIKFLLHFVKESKQDESGMPNNRFLAERTGGTYSTLKVQPAELEDSGVYFCASSSRQGGTEAFFGQGTRLTVV.

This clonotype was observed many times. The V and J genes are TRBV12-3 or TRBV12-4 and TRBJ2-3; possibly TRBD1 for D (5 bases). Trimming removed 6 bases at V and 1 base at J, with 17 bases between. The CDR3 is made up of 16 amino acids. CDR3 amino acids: CASRDSLDTGTDTQYF. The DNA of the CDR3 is TGTGCCAGCAGGGATAGCCTGGACACCGGCACAGATACGCAGTATTTT.

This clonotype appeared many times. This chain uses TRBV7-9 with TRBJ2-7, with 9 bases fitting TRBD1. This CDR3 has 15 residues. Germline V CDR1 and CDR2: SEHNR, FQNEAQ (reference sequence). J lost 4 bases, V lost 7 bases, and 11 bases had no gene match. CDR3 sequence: CASNSLRDRDYEQYF. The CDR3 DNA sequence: TGTGCCAGCAATTCTTTGCGGGACAGGGATTACGAGCAGTACTTC.

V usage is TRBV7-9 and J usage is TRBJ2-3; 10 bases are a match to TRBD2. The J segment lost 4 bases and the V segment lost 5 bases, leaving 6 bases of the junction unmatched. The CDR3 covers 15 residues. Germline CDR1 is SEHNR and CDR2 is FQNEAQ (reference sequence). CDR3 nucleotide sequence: TGTGCCAGCAGCCCCCCAGCGGGAGGGCCAGATACGCAGTATTTT. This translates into CASSPPAGGPDTQYF.

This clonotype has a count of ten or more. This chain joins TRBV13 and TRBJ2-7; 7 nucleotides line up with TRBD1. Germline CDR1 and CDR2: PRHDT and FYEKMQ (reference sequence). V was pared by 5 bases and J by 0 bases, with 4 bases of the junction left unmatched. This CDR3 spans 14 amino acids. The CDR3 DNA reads TGTGCCAGCAGCCATGGGACAGTCTCCTACGAGCAGTACTTC. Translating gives CASSHGTVSYEQYF.

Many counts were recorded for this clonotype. The CDR3 DNA sequence: TGCGCCAGCAGCTTGTTGACCATGAACACTGAAGCTTTCTTT. Protein product: CASSLLTMNTEAFF. V is TRBV5-1 and J is TRBJ1-1; D remains ambiguous. Trimming removed 1 base from V and 0 bases from J, with 7 bases in between. This CDR3 region has 14 residues. Germline CDR1 and CDR2: SGHRS and YFSETQ.

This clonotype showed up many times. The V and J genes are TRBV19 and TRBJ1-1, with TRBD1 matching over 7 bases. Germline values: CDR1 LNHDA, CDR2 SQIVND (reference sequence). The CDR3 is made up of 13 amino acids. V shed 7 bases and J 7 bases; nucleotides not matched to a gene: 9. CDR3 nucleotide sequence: TGTGCCAGTATTCAGGGGGGTGCCGATGAAGCTTTCTTT. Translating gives CASIQGGADEAFF.

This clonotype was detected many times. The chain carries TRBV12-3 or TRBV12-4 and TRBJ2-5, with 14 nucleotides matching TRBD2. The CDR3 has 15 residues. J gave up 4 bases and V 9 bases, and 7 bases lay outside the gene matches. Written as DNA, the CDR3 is TGTGCCAGTGCGACTAGCGGGAGGGCATCAGAGACCCAGTACTTC. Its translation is CASATSGRASETQYF.

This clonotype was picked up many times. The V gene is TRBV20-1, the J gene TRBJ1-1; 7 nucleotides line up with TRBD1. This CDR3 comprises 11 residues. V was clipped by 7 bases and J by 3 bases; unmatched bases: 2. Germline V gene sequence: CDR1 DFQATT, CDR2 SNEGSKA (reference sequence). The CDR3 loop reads CSETGYTEAFF. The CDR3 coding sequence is TGCAGTGAGACAGGGTACACTGAAGCTTTCTTT.

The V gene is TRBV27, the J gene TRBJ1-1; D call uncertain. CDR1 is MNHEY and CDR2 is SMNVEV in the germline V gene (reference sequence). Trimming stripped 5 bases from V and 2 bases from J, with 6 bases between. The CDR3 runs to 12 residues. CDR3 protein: CASSNSNTEAFF. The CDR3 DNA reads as TGTGCCAGCAGTAATAGTAACACTGAAGCTTTCTTT.

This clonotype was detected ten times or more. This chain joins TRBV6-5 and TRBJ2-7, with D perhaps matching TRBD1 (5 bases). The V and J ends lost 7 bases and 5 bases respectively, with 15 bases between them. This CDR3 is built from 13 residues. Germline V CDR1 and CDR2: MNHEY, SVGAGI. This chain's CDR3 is CASTPTGADEQYF. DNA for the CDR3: TGTGCCAGCACCCCTACAGGAGCCGACGAGCAGTACTTC.

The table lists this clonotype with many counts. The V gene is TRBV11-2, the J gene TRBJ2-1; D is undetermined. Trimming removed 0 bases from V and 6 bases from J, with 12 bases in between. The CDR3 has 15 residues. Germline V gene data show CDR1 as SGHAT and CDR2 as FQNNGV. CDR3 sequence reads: CASSLEGPPGNEQFF. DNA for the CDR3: TGTGCCAGCAGCTTAGAAGGACCTCCGGGCAATGAGCAGTTCTTC.

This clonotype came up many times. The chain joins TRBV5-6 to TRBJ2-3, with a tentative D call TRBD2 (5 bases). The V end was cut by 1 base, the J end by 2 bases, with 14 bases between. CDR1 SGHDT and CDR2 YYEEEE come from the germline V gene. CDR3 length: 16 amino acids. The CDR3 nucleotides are TGTGCCAGCAGCTTGTCAATTCGAGGGTCCACAGATACGCAGTATTTT. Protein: CASSLSIRGSTDTQYF.

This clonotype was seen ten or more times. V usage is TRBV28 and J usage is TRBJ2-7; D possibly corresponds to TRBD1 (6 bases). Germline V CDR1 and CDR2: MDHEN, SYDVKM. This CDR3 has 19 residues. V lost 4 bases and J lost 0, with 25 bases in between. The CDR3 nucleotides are TGTGCCAGCAGTTGGGTCTCGGGGCAGGGGTCTCTAAGCTCCTACGAGCAGTACTTC. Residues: CASSWVSGQGSLSSYEQYF.

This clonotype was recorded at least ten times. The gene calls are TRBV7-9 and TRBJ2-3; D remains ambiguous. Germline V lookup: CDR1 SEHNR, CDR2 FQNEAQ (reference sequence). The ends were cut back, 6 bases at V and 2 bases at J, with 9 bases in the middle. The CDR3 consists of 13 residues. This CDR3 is CASRLATTDTQYF. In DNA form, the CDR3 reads TGTGCCAGCAGACTGGCCACCACAGATACGCAGTATTTT. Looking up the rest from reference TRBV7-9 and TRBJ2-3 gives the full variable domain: DTGVSQNPRHKITKRGQNVTFRCDPISEHNRLYWYRQTLGQGPEFLTYFQNEAQLEKSRLLSDRFSAERPKGSFSTLEIQRTEQGDSAMYLCASRLATTDTQYFGPGTRLTVL.

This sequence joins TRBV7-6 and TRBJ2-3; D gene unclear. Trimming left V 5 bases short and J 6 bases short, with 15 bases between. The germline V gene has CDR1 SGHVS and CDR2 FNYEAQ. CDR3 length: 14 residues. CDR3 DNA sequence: TGTGCCAGCAGCCCTCTGCCCGTGGGGGATACGCAGTATTTT. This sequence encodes CASSPLPVGDTQYF.

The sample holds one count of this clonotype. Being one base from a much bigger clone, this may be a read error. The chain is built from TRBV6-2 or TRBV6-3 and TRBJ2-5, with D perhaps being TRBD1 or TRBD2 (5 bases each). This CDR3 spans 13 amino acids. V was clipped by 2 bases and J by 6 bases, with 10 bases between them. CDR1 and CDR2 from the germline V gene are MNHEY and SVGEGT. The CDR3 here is CASSYRDGQTQYF. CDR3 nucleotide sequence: TGTGCCAGCAGTTACCGGGACGGACAGACCCAGTACTTC.

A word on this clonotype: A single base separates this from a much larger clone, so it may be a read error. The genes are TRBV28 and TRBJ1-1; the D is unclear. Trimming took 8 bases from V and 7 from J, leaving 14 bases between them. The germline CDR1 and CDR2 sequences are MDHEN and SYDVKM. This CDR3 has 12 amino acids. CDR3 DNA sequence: TGTGCCAGCGGCCCCTTTGTATTTGAAGCTTTCTTT. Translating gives CASGPFVFEAFF.

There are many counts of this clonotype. CDR3 in amino acids: CASSLWDRASGANVLTF. The CDR3 nucleotides read TGTGCCAGCAGCTTATGGGACAGGGCATCTGGGGCCAACGTCCTGACTTTC. The chain links TRBV7-8 to TRBJ2-6, with 9 bases aligning to TRBD1. There are 17 residues in the CDR3. CDR1 and CDR2 (germline): SGHVS, FQNEAQ. V trimming: 2 bases; J trimming: 1 base; junction bases outside the gene matches: 3.

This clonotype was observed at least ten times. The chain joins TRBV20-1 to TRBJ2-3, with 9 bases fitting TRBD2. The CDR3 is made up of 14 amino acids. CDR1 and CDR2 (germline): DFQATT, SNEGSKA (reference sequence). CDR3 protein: CSAGGELGPDTQYF. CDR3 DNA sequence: TGCAGCGCGGGGGGGGAGTTGGGCCCAGATACGCAGTATTTT.

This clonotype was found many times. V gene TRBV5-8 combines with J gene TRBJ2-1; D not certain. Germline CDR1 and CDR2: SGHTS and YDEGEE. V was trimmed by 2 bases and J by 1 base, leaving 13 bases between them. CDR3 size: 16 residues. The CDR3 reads CASSLRDIGSYNEQFF. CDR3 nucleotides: TGTGCCAGCAGCTTACGAGACATCGGGTCCTACAATGAGCAGTTCTTC.